Each of the 27 T cell receptor beta chains below was sequenced from the same sample in a study of blood T cell repertoires in COVID-19 (TCRdb year 2020). Library prep was done by the immunoSEQ multiplex PCR assay. This is the immuneACCESS table as TCRdb keeps it, with only in-frame sequences that have V and J called. A part of the clones is gone; compared with another copy, unresolved V genes explain less than half, and the rest is unexplained. The sample has approximately 170,000 clones on record, about 74% of them singletons. The ten largest account for 2.5% to 3% of the sample. The sequencing input was peripheral blood. Receptors were obtained from a woman of 80 years or more with acute or convalescent COVID-19.

This chain uses TRBV5-3 with TRBJ1-6; maybe TRBD1 (6 bases). TRBV5-3 is an open reading frame whose function is uncertain. The CDR3 contains 17 residues. V shed 4 bases and J shed 8 bases, with 22 bases lying between them. The CDR3 loop is CARSLGDIRRAHSPLHF. In DNA form, the CDR3 reads TGTGCCAGAAGCCTGGGGGACATAAGACGGGCCCATTCACCCCTCCACTTT.

Only a few counts were recorded for this clone. The rearrangement joins TRBV29-1 to TRBJ2-5, with TRBD2 as a possible D gene (6 bases). V was shortened by 6 bases and J by 5 bases, with 19 bases between the two germline ends. The CDR3 sequence is 14 residues long. Germline CDR1 is SQVTM and CDR2 is ANQGSEA. Written as DNA, the CDR3 is TGCAGCGTGGCCGGGACCTCCGCGGGGGAGACCCAGTACTTC. It yields the protein CSVAGTSAGETQYF.

The chain combines TRBV25-1 with TRBJ2-1; D possibly corresponds to TRBD2 (6 bases). The V end lost 2 bases, the J end lost 12 bases, and 14 bases lay between the germline ends. CDR3 length: 13 residues. CDR1 is MGHDK and CDR2 is SYGVNS in the germline V gene. The CDR3 bases are TGTGCCAGCAGTGAAGGCTGGCGGGATCCGCAGTTCTTC. This encodes CASSEGWRDPQFF. The variable domain in full, with the rest retrieved from reference TRBV25-1 and TRBJ2-1, is EADIYQTPRYLVIGTGKKITLECSQTMGHDKMYWYQQDPGMELHLIHYSYGVNSTEKGDLSSESTVSRIRTEHFPLTLESARPSHTSQYLCASSEGWRDPQFFGPGTRLTVL.

This clone was observed once. The V and J genes are TRBV5-6 and TRBJ2-3, with a weak D call TRBD2 (5 bases). V was cut by 4 bases and J by 0 bases, with 12 bases left in between. The germline V gene has CDR1 SGHDT and CDR2 YYEEEE. The CDR3 is made up of 15 amino acids. The CDR3 bases are TGTGCCAGCAGCCGTTGGAGCGGTAGCACAGATACGCAGTATTTT. Amino acid sequence: CASSRWSGSTDTQYF.

The chain recombines TRBV28 with TRBJ2-7; 16 bases line up with TRBD2. CDR1 is MDHEN, CDR2 SYDVKM, per germline. Germline trimming cut 5 bases from V and 2 bases from J; bases unmatched to any gene: 6. The CDR3 totals 17 residues. CDR3 nucleotides: TGTGCCAGCAGTCGGGGGACTAGCGGGAGGGAAACCTACGAGCAGTACTTC. This encodes CASSRGTSGRETYEQYF. Together with reference TRBV28 and TRBJ2-7, the CDR3 gives the full variable domain: DVKVTQSSRYLVKRTGEKVFLECVQDMDHENMFWYRQDPGLGLRLIYFSYDVKMKEKGDIPEGYSVSREKKERFSLILESASTNQTSMYLCASSRGTSGRETYEQYFGPGTRLTVT.

The chain recombines TRBV28 with TRBJ1-3; unclear D gene. CDR1 MDHEN and CDR2 SYDVKM come from the germline V gene. Trimming took 8 bases from V and 4 from J, leaving 15 bases between them. The length of the CDR3 is 14 residues. CDR3 nucleotides: TGTGCCAGCCGGAGGGCCTTGGGGGGAAACACCATATATTTT. Translated: CASRRALGGNTIYF.

The chain uses TRBV19 and TRBJ2-7; perhaps TRBD2 as D (6 bases). This CDR3 contains 14 residues. From germline, CDR1 is LNHDA and CDR2 SQIVND (reference sequence). V lost 5 bases and J lost 2, with 13 bases in between. CDR3 coding DNA: TGTGCCAGTAGTTCCAGCGGGCCAGCCTACGAGCAGTACTTC. The encoded protein is CASSSSGPAYEQYF. Using reference TRBV19 and TRBJ2-7 for the parts outside the CDR3, the full variable domain is DGGITQSPKYLFRKEGQNVTLSCEQNLNHDAMYWYRQDPGQGLRLIYYSQIVNDFQKGDIAEGYSVSREKKESFPLTVTSAQKNPTAFYLCASSSSGPAYEQYFGPGTRLTVT.

The gene calls are TRBV28 and TRBJ2-5, with no clear D. This CDR3 has 13 residues. V lost 3 bases and J 5 bases, leaving 10 bases between the germline ends. Germline values: CDR1 MDHEN, CDR2 SYDVKM. CDR3 amino acids: CASSFDSGETQYF. The CDR3 DNA is TGTGCCAGCAGTTTCGACTCTGGGGAGACCCAGTACTTC.

This rearrangement joins TRBV5-1 to TRBJ2-5; 7 nucleotides agree with TRBD1. The CDR3 length is 14 residues. The V gene's germline CDR1 is SGHRS and CDR2 YFSETQ. J gave up 0 bases and V 4 bases, and 3 bases lay outside the gene matches. CDR3 loop: CASSTGQNQETQYF. CDR3 sequence (DNA): TGCGCCAGCAGCACGGGACAGAACCAAGAGACCCAGTACTTC.

This clone was observed a handful of times. This same CDR3 is encoded by further DNA sequences in the sample. The chain has TRBV24-1 and TRBJ2-3; maybe TRBD1 (6 bases). The V end lost 6 bases, the J end lost 4 bases, and 7 bases lay between the germline ends. CDR1 and CDR2 from the germline V gene are KGHDR and SFDVKD. This CDR3 is 12 amino acids long. For the CDR3, the DNA is TGTGCCACCAGTCAGGGGCCAGATACGCAGTATTTT. Its protein product is CATSQGPDTQYF.

This clone was seen at least ten times. The rearrangement joins TRBV29-1 to TRBJ1-2; maybe TRBD1 (5 bases). The CDR3 is 12 amino acids. Germline CDR1 SQVTM, CDR2 ANQGSEA. The V end was cut by 6 bases, the J end by 3 bases, with 11 bases between. The CDR3 coding sequence is TGCAGCGTAGACAGAGGAGACTATGGCTACACCTTC. Amino acids: CSVDRGDYGYTF.

This rearrangement joins TRBV6-5 to TRBJ2-7, with 9 bases aligning to TRBD1. Looked up from germline, CDR1 is MNHEY and CDR2 is SVGAGI. V shed 6 bases, J shed 7 bases, and the junction held 10 bases outside the gene matches. This CDR3 has 14 residues. CDR3 residues: CASRRGQGSTEQYF. In DNA, the CDR3 is TGTGCCAGCAGACGAGGACAGGGGAGTACTGAGCAGTACTTC.

The rearrangement uses TRBV3-1 (or the pseudogene TRBV3-2) and TRBJ2-1; 8 positions match TRBD2. Germline CDR1 LGHDT, CDR2 YNNKEL (reference sequence). V was pared by 2 bases and J by 8 bases, with 20 bases of the junction left unmatched. CDR3 size: 19 residues. DNA of the CDR3: TGTGCCAGCAGCCAAACCCTCGGTAGTTGGCAGCGGGAGATCTATGAGCAGTTCTTC. Amino acids: CASSQTLGSWQREIYEQFF.

This clone occurred a few times. V gene TRBV11-2 combines with J gene TRBJ1-3, with a possible D match to TRBD1 (5 bases). V shed 1 base and J shed 2 bases, with 15 bases lying between them. Germline V gene data show CDR1 as SGHAT and CDR2 as FQNNGV. The CDR3 covers 17 residues. This chain's CDR3 is CASSLAQYRLAGNTIYF. DNA for the CDR3: TGTGCCAGCAGCTTAGCTCAGTACAGGCTTGCTGGAAACACCATATATTTT. The full variable domain, with the rest looked up from reference TRBV11-2 and TRBJ1-3, is EAGVAQSPRYKIIEKRQSVAFWCNPISGHATLYWYQQILGQGPKLLIQFQNNGVVDDSQLPKDRFSAERLKGVDSTLKIQPAKLEDSAVYLCASSLAQYRLAGNTIYFGEGSWLTVV.

The gene calls are TRBV24-1 and TRBJ1-5, with unresolved D. V gave up 1 base and J gave up 4 bases, with 22 bases separating them. Per germline, CDR1 KGHDR and CDR2 SFDVKD. CDR3 length: 19 amino acids. CDR3 in amino acids: CATSDFFPGVVFRNQPQHF. The CDR3 DNA sequence: TGTGCCACCAGTGATTTCTTCCCGGGAGTGGTTTTTAGAAATCAGCCCCAGCATTTT.

The chain employs TRBV3-1 (or the pseudogene TRBV3-2) and TRBJ1-1; D might be TRBD1 (6 bases). The CDR3 consists of 14 residues. Germline-derived CDR1 and CDR2 are LGHDT and YNNKEL (reference sequence). V dropped 4 bases and J dropped 4 bases, with 13 bases sitting between them. The CDR3 DNA reads TGTGCCAGCAGCCTTCAGGGGATGGGCACTGAAGCTTTCTTT. This encodes CASSLQGMGTEAFF.

V gene TRBV7-3 combines with J gene TRBJ2-5, with 11 nucleotides matching TRBD1. CDR3 length: 16 amino acids. J gave up 5 bases and V 5 bases, and 10 bases lay outside the gene matches. Germline CDR1 and CDR2: SGHTA and FQGTGA. The CDR3 reads CASSPSGQGAIETQYF. The CDR3 DNA follows: TGTGCCAGCAGCCCAAGCGGACAGGGGGCTATCGAGACCCAGTACTTC.

The rearrangement links TRBV19 to TRBJ1-5, with 8 bases fitting TRBD1. There are 14 residues in the CDR3. The junction had 4 bases not matched to a gene; V was cut back by 5 bases and J by 4 bases. CDR1 is LNHDA and CDR2 is SQIVND in the germline V gene (reference sequence). CDR3 sequence: CASSYTGGNQPQHF. As DNA, the CDR3 is TGTGCCAGTAGTTATACAGGGGGGAATCAGCCCCAGCATTTT.

The J gene is TRBJ1-2, the V gene TRBV5-1; D possibly corresponds to TRBD1 (6 bases). V lost 5 bases to trimming and J lost 7 bases, with 18 bases between them. The length of the CDR3 is 14 residues. Germline CDR1 and CDR2: SGHRS and YFSETQ. CDR3 coding DNA: TGCGCCAGCAGGCCCGGGGGGCGCCCGGGTGGCTACACCTTC. Its translation: CASRPGGRPGGYTF. Based on the CDR3 plus reference TRBV5-1 and TRBJ1-2, the full variable domain is KAGVTQTPRYLIKTRGQQVTLSCSPISGHRSVSWYQQTPGQGLQFLFEYFSETQRNKGNFPGRFSGRQFSNSRSEMNVSTLELGDSALYLCASRPGGRPGGYTFGSGTRLTVV.

The V gene is TRBV12-3 or TRBV12-4, the J gene TRBJ2-4; 10 positions match TRBD2. The V segment lost 7 bases and the J segment 6 bases; nucleotides outside the gene matches: 3. The CDR3 extends over 13 amino acids. CDR3 DNA: TGTGCCAGCAAAGCGGGAGGGTTAAACATTCAGTACTTC. Its protein product is CASKAGGLNIQYF.

This clone was recorded once. The chain combines TRBV19 with TRBJ1-5, with a weak D call TRBD1 (6 bases). The V and J ends lost 4 bases and 7 bases respectively, with 17 bases between them. Per germline, CDR1 LNHDA and CDR2 SQIVND (reference sequence). This CDR3 region has 15 residues. The CDR3 nucleotides read TGTGCCAGTAGTAACCTACAGGGAAACTACCAGCCCCAGCATTTT. This codes for CASSNLQGNYQPQHF.

The genes are TRBV5-5 and TRBJ2-3, with TRBD2 matching over 7 bases. Germline V lookup: CDR1 SGHKS, CDR2 YYEKEE (reference sequence). There are 16 residues in the CDR3. Trimming cost V 4 bases and J 2 bases; bases outside gene matches: 10. The CDR3 is CASSLEDGRPTDTQYF. The DNA for the CDR3 is TGTGCCAGCAGCCTGGAGGACGGGAGGCCCACAGATACGCAGTATTTT.

This chain joins TRBV7-9 and TRBJ2-1; D gene unclear. CDR3 length: 14 amino acids. V lost 5 bases and J 4 bases, leaving 12 bases between the germline ends. Germline V gene lookup returns CDR1 SEHNR and CDR2 FQNEAQ (reference sequence). The CDR3: CASSLYPLYNEQFF. CDR3 DNA: TGTGCCAGCAGCCTTTATCCTCTGTACAATGAGCAGTTCTTC.

The V gene is TRBV9, the J gene TRBJ2-1, with 9 positions matching TRBD2. CDR1 is SGDLS, CDR2 YYNGEE, per germline. The CDR3 extends over 16 amino acids. V lost 3 bases to trimming and J lost 4 bases; unmatched junction nucleotides: 8. The CDR3, as DNA: TGTGCCAGCAGCGCTCATTGGACTAGCGAGTACAATGAGCAGTTCTTC. Its translation is CASSAHWTSEYNEQFF.

The chain employs TRBV5-6 and TRBJ1-5; no reliable D call. Looked up from germline, CDR1 is SGHDT and CDR2 is YYEEEE. The V end was cut by 1 base, the J end by 2 bases, with 19 bases between. The CDR3 length is 18 residues. The CDR3 DNA follows: TGTGCCAGCAGCTTGTCGTCATTTGGCAGTACCCGCAATCAGCCCCAGCATTTT. It specifies CASSLSSFGSTRNQPQHF.

The chain links TRBV19 to TRBJ2-2; D perhaps matches TRBD1 (6 bases). This CDR3 region has 14 residues. CDR1 and CDR2 (germline): LNHDA, SQIVND (reference sequence). V lost 4 bases, J lost 7 bases, and 13 bases lay in between. This chain's CDR3 is CASSRSGVGGELFF. CDR3 in DNA: TGTGCCAGTAGTAGGTCAGGGGTCGGCGGGGAGCTGTTTTTT. Complete variable domain (other parts from reference TRBV19 and TRBJ2-2): DGGITQSPKYLFRKEGQNVTLSCEQNLNHDAMYWYRQDPGQGLRLIYYSQIVNDFQKGDIAEGYSVSREKKESFPLTVTSAQKNPTAFYLCASSRSGVGGELFFGEGSRLTVL.

The rearrangement links TRBV7-7 to TRBJ1-5, with D hard to call. CDR1 SSHAT and CDR2 FNYEAQ come from the germline V gene (reference sequence). Trimming cost V 3 bases and J 2 bases, with 17 bases left between them. There are 17 residues in the CDR3. CDR3 sequence reads: CASSFPLIPRGNQPQHF. DNA for the CDR3: TGTGCCAGCAGCTTTCCACTTATCCCGAGGGGCAATCAGCCCCAGCATTTT.